This is a list of T cell receptor beta chains from one sample in a study of T-cell memory formation after mild COVID-19. TCRdb passed the 5' RACE reads through MiXCR, listing each CDR3 protein once. The sample contains some 600,000 distinct CDR3 sequences, roughly a sixth of which appear only once. The sample consisted of PBMCs or a T cell subset sorted from them (not recorded which). The receptor set was obtained from an adult woman who had mild COVID-19 (a few samples of this study predate the infection). Cell type and time point are not known. Both conserved end residues are part of each CDR3. D genes are given only for firm matches. Part of the rows lack a size; the others show once, few, many or a class for expanded clones.

TRBV30	.	TRBD1	12	TRBJ2-3	CAWSQQGNTQYF	TGTGCCTGGAGTCAACAGGGGAATACGCAGTATTTT
TRBV12-3/TRBV12-4	few	.	12	TRBJ1-2	CASSFDNYGYTF	TGTGCCAGCAGTTTTGACAACTATGGCTACACCTTC
TRBV7-2	.	TRBD1	15	TRBJ2-1	CASSLGQGSSNEQFF	TGTGCCAGCAGCTTAGGACAGGGTTCAAGCAATGAGCAGTTCTTC
TRBV7-3	few	.	13	TRBJ1-1	CASSLGVGFEAFF	TGTGCCAGCAGCTTAGGGGTTGGGTTTGAAGCTTTCTTT
TRBV12-3/TRBV12-4	few	.	13	TRBJ1-2	CASSLRNWYGYTF	TGTGCCAGCAGTTTACGGAACTGGTATGGCTACACCTTC
TRBV6-1	many	TRBD2	16	TRBJ2-3	CASSLGLAGRTDTQYF	TGTGCCAGCAGCTTGGGACTAGCGGGGCGCACAGATACGCAGTATTTT
TRBV5-1	few	TRBD2	18	TRBJ2-7	CASSSGLAGGVSSYEQYF	TGCGCCAGCAGCTCGGGACTAGCGGGGGGCGTGAGCTCCTACGAGCAGTACTTC
TRBV4-2	few	.	14	TRBJ1-5	CASSHTGGRQPQHF	TGTGCCAGCAGCCACACAGGAGGGCGGCAGCCCCAGCATTTT
TRBV20-1	.	.	15	TRBJ2-1	CSAREGRPVGNEQFF	TGCAGTGCTAGAGAGGGCCGCCCGGTCGGCAATGAGCAGTTCTTC
TRBV7-6	.	TRBD2	16	TRBJ2-3	CASSTAGGASTDTQYF	TGTGCCAGCAGCACCGCGGGGGGGGCGAGCACAGATACGCAGTATTTT
TRBV20-1	.	.	15	TRBJ2-5	CSAVARTDPWETQYF	TGCAGTGCCGTCGCCCGGACAGATCCTTGGGAGACCCAGTACTTC
TRBV28	few	.	12	TRBJ1-6	CATIRADSPLHF	TGTGCCACCATCAGAGCGGATTCACCCCTCCACTTT
TRBV24-1	many	TRBD1	15	TRBJ2-1	CATSRSGQGKNEQFF	TGTGCCACCAGTAGGTCGGGACAGGGCAAGAATGAGCAGTTCTTC
TRBV20-1	.	TRBD2	16	TRBJ2-7	CSARRLAGVGIYEQYF	TGCAGTGCTAGAAGACTAGCGGGAGTTGGGATCTACGAGCAGTACTTC
TRBV7-3	.	.	15	TRBJ2-1	CASSSRQGRINEQFF	TGTGCCAGCAGCTCCCGGCAGGGCAGAATCAATGAGCAGTTCTTC
TRBV20-1	few	.	11	TRBJ2-3	CTHQGEDTQYF	TGCACTCACCAAGGAGAGGATACGCAGTATTTT
TRBV7-2	.	.	15	TRBJ2-3	CASSSSGRYTDTQYF	TGTGCCAGCAGCTCTTCAGGGCGGTACACAGATACGCAGTATTTT
TRBV12-3/TRBV12-4	.	TRBD2	16	TRBJ2-7	CASSLYGTSGFYEQYF	TGTGCCAGCAGTTTATATGGGACTAGCGGCTTCTACGAGCAGTACTTC
TRBV20-1	.	.	16	TRBJ2-3	CSARWPLRGLADTQYF	TGCAGTGCTAGGTGGCCATTGCGGGGTTTGGCGGATACGCAGTATTTT
TRBV28	.	.	10	TRBJ1-1	CSCGNTEAFF	TGTAGTTGCGGGAACACTGAAGCTTTCTTT